This T cell receptor (beta chain) stems from a study of blood T cell repertoires in COVID-19. Study-level background: Whether acute or convalescent, the COVID-19 samples came from the United States, Italy and Spain. In each case, the material was cDNA or gDNA derived from T cells, B-cell-depleted T cells, or PBMCs.

In the original workflow: Amplification with reference gene primers provided the estimates of nucleated cell counts. Clones were sequenced by immunoSEQ multiplex PCR, and TCRdb holds only the in-frame ones, with some missing. V and J calls and clone size are copied from that table; D and trimming were computed from the DNA. The sample lists about 180,000 clones; 82% were seen once. The germline V and J ends were trimmed by 5 bases and 2 bases, with 3 bases remaining between them. Germline CDR1 reads SGHTA; CDR2 reads FQGNSA. The CDR3 runs to 11 residues. This TCR was sampled from a woman in her 70s with acute or convalescent COVID-19. The V and J genes are TRBV7-2 and TRBJ2-5; D remains unclear. Sequencing was done on a sample of peripheral blood. CDR3 bases: TGTGCCAGCAGCCCACAAGAGACCCAGTACTTC. The encoded protein is CASSPQETQYF.